What follows describes a single TCR beta chain. There were only Caucasian adults among the donors, and all lived in Nashville, Tennessee. This sample was taken from a study of shared clonotypes between healthy human individuals. CDR3 length equals 16 residues. The germline V gene has CDR1 MDHEN and CDR2 SYDVKM. V shed 3 bases and J shed 0 bases, with 12 bases lying between them. Libraries were prepared by immunoSEQ multiplex PCR; TCRdb keeps only in-frame clonotypes and omits some of them. The sample comprises 2 million to 2.5 million clones, 85% to 95% of which are singletons, and 0.39% rests with the top ten.

This clonotype was sampled from a man aged 18 to 30 in good health. Some clones in this sample may be carry-over from other donors' samples. The J gene is TRBJ2-1, the V gene TRBV28, with D unresolved. Sequenced sample: naive CD4+ T cells from PBMCs. Subset reported: CD45RA+ positively selected. CDR3: CASSFEGGSSYNEQFF. For the CDR3, the DNA is TGTGCCAGCAGTTTCGAAGGCGGCAGCTCCTACAATGAGCAGTTCTTC.